The T cell receptor beta chain described here comes from a study of blood T cell repertoires in COVID-19 (dated by TCRdb to about 2020). In terms of the full investigation: Collaborator samples came from the United States, Italy and Spain and covered acute and convalescent phases of COVID-19. Subjects who had been exposed to COVID-19, were actively infected with it, or had recovered from it provided the deeply sampled blood TCRbeta repertoires that made up the dataset. Nearly every sample came with metadata listing a de-identified subject ID, COVID-19 status, age in years and sex. Samples came from the ongoing ImmuneRACE study (first 160 participants) plus 1,254 subjects from 6 global collaborators. Where available, HLA class I and class II types were obtained from metadata supplied by the sample provider rather than from assay-based typing. The repertoires were released in a freely available public database intended as a resource for research on the immune response to SARS-CoV-2. The prospective study material was composed of cDNA or gDNA derived from T cells, B-cell-depleted T cells, or PBMCs. Overall results and qualifications from the work: Clinical and demographic metadata were provided uncurated, with the amount varying by source and participant.

Whole blood was collected in K2EDTA tubes by collaborating institutions according to the institutions' own protocols. Collaborator samples were shipped for TCRbeta analysis as frozen whole blood, isolated PBMCs, or DNA extracted from either sample type. TCRbeta CDR3 regions were amplified from genomic DNA using the immunoSEQ Assay, a bias-controlled multiplex PCR. The source study handled its data this way. Within the assay, amplification of reference gene primers was used to estimate how many nucleated cells each sample contained. To quantify the absolute abundance of each unique TCRbeta CDR3 rearrangement, sequence reads were collapsed and filtered. Productive Simpson clonality was computed per sample as the square root of Simpson's diversity index over productive rearrangements. The immuneACCESS repertoire file appears here via TCRdb, limited to in-frame rearrangements. These files lack a portion of the clones; in checked studies, under half of the deficit traces to unresolved V genes, and the cause of the others is not known. V, J and clone size were drawn from that table, and D and trimming were deduced from the DNA. The sample table shows under 55,000 clones, and around 90% are seen once. The ten largest clones take up 2.2% of the sample.

Points on this clone: Its cognate antigen has yet to be identified. No base qualities exist here, and no much larger clone lies one base off it.

CDR3 length: 15 amino acids, cysteine to phenylalanine. Only CDR3 DNA remains: 45 bases, in frame from the first base. Trimming takes 1 base from V and 5 bases from J, and the germline ends sit 12 bases apart. Based on the germline V gene (reference sequence), the CDR1 and CDR2 sequences are SEHNR and FQNEAQ. The sequence is built from TRBV7-9 and TRBJ2-1, with the identity of the D gene unclear. The sample was peripheral blood. The TCR comes from a human donor in a cohort sampled during active COVID-19. The sequenced DNA: TGTGCCAGCAGCTTAGAAAGCGTAACTAACAATGAGCAGTTCTTC. It translates to CASSLESVTNNEQFF.